A single sample is the source of the 21 T cell receptor beta chains below, sequenced in a study of blood T cell repertoires in COVID-19. Here immunoSEQ multiplex PCR was the method, and the copy in TCRdb shows in-frame clones only, minus some. Of roughly 190,000 clones in the sample, more than 70% were seen once. Sequencing was performed on peripheral blood. The receptors were sampled from a human donor in a cohort sampled during active COVID-19.

The V and J genes are TRBV14 and TRBJ2-5; no firm D call. Germline V lookup: CDR1 SGHDN, CDR2 FVKESK. The germline V and J ends were trimmed by 4 bases and 5 bases, with 11 bases remaining between them. The CDR3 loop spans 13 amino acids. This CDR3 reads CASSRASWETQYF. CDR3 bases: TGTGCCAGCAGCCGAGCAAGCTGGGAGACCCAGTACTTC. The full variable domain, rest sourced from reference TRBV14 and TRBJ2-5, is EAGVTQFPSHSVIEKGQTVTLRCDPISGHDNLYWYRRVMGKEIKFLLHFVKESKQDESGMPNNRFLAERTGGTYSTLKVQPAELEDSGVYFCASSRASWETQYFGPGTRLLVL.

The V call is TRBV29-1, the J call TRBJ2-7, with 7 bases matching TRBD1. Germline V gene lookup returns CDR1 SQVTM and CDR2 ANQGSEA. Germline trimming cut 5 bases from V and 0 bases from J; bases unmatched to any gene: 4. CDR3 length equals 13 residues. In DNA, the CDR3 is TGCAGCGTTAGGACAGGAACCTCCTACGAGCAGTACTTC. As protein: CSVRTGTSYEQYF.

The chain joins TRBV3-1 (or the pseudogene TRBV3-2) to TRBJ2-5; 8 positions match TRBD2. The V and J ends lost 5 bases and 4 bases, in that order; junction bases with no gene match: 3. Germline V gene data show CDR1 as LGHDT and CDR2 as YNNKEL (reference sequence). The length of the CDR3 is 13 residues. CDR3 loop: CASSSREGETQYF. The CDR3 DNA follows: TGTGCCAGCAGCTCCCGGGAGGGAGAGACCCAGTACTTC.

The chain is built from TRBV6-1 and TRBJ2-2, with no clear D. Germline lookup yields CDR1 MNHNS and CDR2 SASEGT. CDR3 length: 12 amino acids. V lost 3 bases and J 7 bases, leaving 6 bases between the germline ends. This CDR3 is CASSDRHGELFF. DNA for the CDR3: TGTGCCAGCAGTGACAGGCACGGGGAGCTGTTTTTT.

The rearrangement joins TRBV29-1 to TRBJ2-7; 11 bases line up with TRBD2. The V gene's germline CDR1 is SQVTM and CDR2 ANQGSEA. J was trimmed by 5 bases and V by 4 bases; bases with no gene match: 7. CDR3 size: 14 residues. CDR3 DNA sequence: TGCAGCGTTGGGGCTAGCGGGAGGAGCGACGAGCAGTACTTC. It specifies CSVGASGRSDEQYF.

V and J are TRBV20-1 and TRBJ2-7; tentatively, D is TRBD1 (5 bases). The germline V gene encodes CDR1 DFQATT and CDR2 SNEGSKA (reference sequence). Trimming took 3 bases from V and 8 from J, leaving 17 bases between them. This CDR3 is 13 amino acids long. DNA for the CDR3: TGCAGTGCTAGTTCCCCTCAGGGCCTACAGCAGTACTTC. This sequence encodes CSASSPQGLQQYF.

This chain uses TRBV19 with TRBJ1-5; no clear D. This CDR3 region has 15 residues. V lost 6 bases, J lost 4 bases, and 16 bases lay in between. Germline V gene lookup returns CDR1 LNHDA and CDR2 SQIVND (reference sequence). Written as DNA, the CDR3 is TGTGCCAGTAGCCACACCAAGGGAGCAAATCAGCCCCAGCATTTT. Translation gives CASSHTKGANQPQHF.

The CDR3 DNA is TGTGCCTGGAGTTACAGGGGTCGGGGCTTAGCTAACTATGGCTACACCTTC. As protein: CAWSYRGRGLANYGYTF. The gene calls are TRBV30 and TRBJ1-2; 7 bases agree with TRBD1. The V gene end was trimmed by 2 bases and the J gene end by 0 bases; junction bases not matched to a gene: 12. The CDR3 has 17 residues. Germline CDR1 is GTSNPN and CDR2 is SVGIG (reference sequence).

V is TRBV20-1 and J is TRBJ2-2; D unclear. The CDR3 has 11 residues. Germline CDR1 reads DFQATT; CDR2 reads SNEGSKA (reference sequence). V was trimmed by 7 bases and J by 6 bases, leaving 9 bases between them. CDR3 nucleotides: TGCAGTGTTCCCACGGCCGGGGAGCTGTTTTTT. Its protein is CSVPTAGELFF.

The chain is built from TRBV7-9 and TRBJ2-6, with D possibly being TRBD2 (6 bases). This CDR3 comprises 15 residues. V lost 3 bases, J lost 2 bases, and 8 bases lay in between. Germline-derived CDR1 and CDR2 are SEHNR and FQNEAQ (reference sequence). As DNA, the CDR3 is TGTGCCAGCAGCTTGGACTACACTGGGGCCAACGTCCTGACTTTC. Translation gives CASSLDYTGANVLTF.

The chain employs TRBV6-5 and TRBJ2-5; TRBD2 matches 7 bases. Germline CDR1 MNHEY, CDR2 SVGAGI. The CDR3 has 14 residues. V gave up 5 bases and J gave up 6 bases; unmatched junction bases: 9. The chain's CDR3 is CASSPGLGGKTQYF. CDR3 DNA sequence: TGTGCCAGCAGTCCCGGACTAGGAGGGAAGACCCAGTACTTC.

This clone has a single count. The rearrangement links TRBV7-8 to TRBJ1-6; 7 positions match TRBD1. Germline-derived CDR1 and CDR2 are SGHVS and FQNEAQ. V gave up 5 bases and J gave up 4 bases; unmatched junction bases: 8. This CDR3 is built from 16 residues. In DNA form, the CDR3 reads TGTGCCAGCAGCCCAAGACAGGGAGCTTATAATTCACCCCTCCACTTT. Its protein product is CASSPRQGAYNSPLHF.

Concerning this clone: A much larger clonotype is one base distant, so this may be a read error. At the DNA level, this CDR3 is encoded by other sequences in the same sample as well. This chain links TRBV4-1 with TRBJ2-2; possibly TRBD1 for D (6 bases). From germline, CDR1 is MGHRA and CDR2 YSYEKL. V was clipped by 1 base and J by 1 base, with 7 bases between them. The CDR3 consists of 15 residues. The CDR3 spells CASSQGQVNTGELFF. Here the CDR3 DNA reads TGCGCCAGCAGCCAAGGACAGGTGAACACCGGGGAGCTGTTTTTT.

This chain uses TRBV6-6 with TRBJ2-7; 9 bases are a match to TRBD2. The CDR3 runs 15 residues. The V gene end was trimmed by 5 bases and the J gene end by 5 bases; junction bases not matched to a gene: 10. CDR1 is MNHNY and CDR2 is SVGAGI in the germline V gene (reference sequence). The chain's CDR3 is CASSSTEREEDEQYF. The CDR3 DNA sequence: TGTGCCAGCAGTAGTACAGAGCGGGAGGAGGACGAGCAGTACTTC.

This sequence joins TRBV6-2 or TRBV6-3 and TRBJ2-7; 7 bases match TRBD1. V lost 5 bases and J lost 2; bases outside the gene matches: 9. The CDR3 extends over 15 amino acids. CDR1 is MNHEY and CDR2 is SVGEGT in the germline V gene. DNA of the CDR3: TGTGCCAGCAGTAGTTCCGGGACAGCTACCTACGAGCAGTACTTC. It specifies CASSSSGTATYEQYF.

This sequence joins TRBV4-1 and TRBJ2-5; D is possibly TRBD2 (6 bases). CDR3 length: 14 amino acids. Trimming pared 2 bases from V and 1 base from J, leaving 8 bases between. Germline V lookup: CDR1 MGHRA, CDR2 YSYEKL. CDR3 coding DNA: TGCGCCAGCAGCCAATTCGGGAGCCAAGAGACCCAGTACTTC. Amino acids: CASSQFGSQETQYF.

CDR3 nucleotide sequence: TGCGCCAGCAGCTTGTCTGAGGGCAGCTACGAGCAGTACTTC. It codes for CASSLSEGSYEQYF. This chain connects TRBV5-1 to TRBJ2-7; a weak D match, TRBD2 (5 bases). The CDR3 runs to 14 residues. From germline, CDR1 is SGHRS and CDR2 YFSETQ. V was cut by 1 base and J by 3 bases, with 11 bases left in between.

The chain uses TRBV5-1 and TRBJ2-2; TRBD2 agrees at 10 bases. J was trimmed by 5 bases and V by 0 bases; bases with no gene match: 10. Germline CDR1 reads SGHRS; CDR2 reads YFSETQ. The CDR3 covers 18 residues. The CDR3 bases are TGCGCCAGCAGCTTGGGCTGGCTAGCGGGAGAGGAGACCGGGGAGCTGTTTTTT. Translation gives CASSLGWLAGEETGELFF.

This rearrangement joins TRBV2 to TRBJ2-1, with TRBD2 as a possible D gene (6 bases). CDR1 is SNHLY and CDR2 is FYNNEI in the germline V gene. Trimming took off 7 bases at V and 3 bases at J, with 13 bases between the two ends. The CDR3 extends over 14 amino acids. The CDR3 DNA follows: TGTGCCAGCAAGGGAGGCCGCGACTACAATGAGCAGTTCTTC. Protein sequence: CASKGGRDYNEQFF.

The chain couples TRBV7-2 to TRBJ2-7; tentatively, D is TRBD2 (7 bases). The CDR3 length is 13 residues. V dropped 5 bases and J dropped 4 bases, with 12 bases sitting between them. CDR1 is SGHTA, CDR2 FQGNSA, per germline. CDR3 in amino acids: CASSPGGGYEQYF. The CDR3 DNA reads as TGTGCCAGCAGCCCGGGGGGCGGGTACGAGCAGTACTTC. The variable domain in full, completed from reference TRBV7-2 and TRBJ2-7, reads GAGVSQSPSNKVTEKGKDVELRCDPISGHTALYWYRQSLGQGLEFLIYFQGNSAPDKSGLPSDRFSAERTGGSVSTLTIQRTQQEDSAVYLCASSPGGGYEQYFGPGTRLTVT.

V and J are TRBV11-3 and TRBJ2-1; D is uncertain. CDR1 is SGHNT and CDR2 is YENEEA in the germline V gene. There are 13 residues in the CDR3. Between the trimmed V and J ends, which lost 3 bases and 8 bases, there was a span of 11 bases. The CDR3 region is CASSFLAFHEQFF. The CDR3 DNA is TGTGCCAGCAGCTTCTTAGCTTTCCATGAGCAGTTCTTC.